Each of the 8 T cell receptor beta chains below was sequenced from the same sample in a study of molecular identifiers for immune sequencing clone quantification. TCRdb independently ran MiXCR on the PCR reads; one entry per CDR3 protein. The data contain about 510,000 distinct CDR3 sequences, 20% to 25% of them singletons. Sequencing used naive CD8+ T cells from blood, with Jurkat cell RNA spiked in. The subset here: FACS-sorted CD8+CD4-CCR7+CD45RA+ naive T cells. The receptors stem from a human donor in good health. Some libraries in this study had Jurkat cell RNA spiked in.

This clonotype was seen ten or more times. V usage is TRBV7-9 and J usage is TRBJ2-7, with D possibly matching TRBD2 (6 bases). V shed 5 bases and J shed 0 bases, with 20 bases lying between them. Germline-derived CDR1 and CDR2 are SEHNR and FQNEAQ (reference sequence). The CDR3 is 17 residues long. The CDR3 spells CASSGASSGLSSYEQYF. The DNA of the CDR3 is TGTGCCAGCAGCGGTGCATCGAGCGGGCTAAGCTCCTACGAGCAGTACTTC.

The rearrangement uses TRBV30 and TRBJ1-1; D not resolved. The CDR3 runs 15 residues. Germline lookup yields CDR1 GTSNPN and CDR2 SVGIG (reference sequence). V was shortened by 7 bases and J by 5 bases, with 23 bases between the two germline ends. The CDR3 DNA follows: TGTGCCTACAACGAAATGACCGTTATGGGGACTGAAGCTTTCTTT. Its translation: CAYNEMTVMGTEAFF.

This clonotype was recorded many times. CDR3 residues: CASSYTSGSQYF. Here the CDR3 DNA reads TGTGCCAGCAGCTACACTAGCGGGAGCCAGTACTTC. The chain links TRBV7-2 to TRBJ2-5; 11 bases match TRBD2. The CDR3 is made up of 12 amino acids. CDR1 is SGHTA, CDR2 FQGNSA, per germline. J gave up 10 bases and V 4 bases, and 2 bases lay outside the gene matches.

The genes are TRBV12-3 or TRBV12-4 and TRBJ1-1; TRBD1 aligns across 10 bases. The CDR3 is made up of 13 amino acids. Trimming removed 7 bases from V and 5 bases from J; junction bases left unmatched: 4. CDR3 loop: CASKDRGLTEAFF. Here the CDR3 DNA reads TGTGCCAGCAAAGACAGGGGGCTGACTGAAGCTTTCTTT.

The table lists this clonotype with a few counts. This rearrangement joins TRBV10-3 to TRBJ2-7; a weak D match, TRBD2 (6 bases). The CDR3 is 16 amino acids. Trimming pared 4 bases from V and 0 bases from J, leaving 16 bases between. Germline V gives CDR1 ENHRY, CDR2 SYGVKD. The DNA for the CDR3 is TGTGCCATCAGTGGGGGCGGCGGGGCCAACTCCTACGAGCAGTACTTC. The encoded protein is CAISGGGGANSYEQYF.

This clonotype appeared many times. J is TRBJ2-3 and V is TRBV7-2; TRBD2 matches 8 bases. The V gene's germline CDR1 is SGHTA and CDR2 FQGNSA. The junction had 5 bases not matched to a gene; V was cut back by 5 bases and J by 4 bases. The CDR3 length is 14 residues. CDR3 coding DNA: TGTGCCAGCAGCCGGGTCGGGGGGGCAGATACGCAGTATTTT. Protein sequence: CASSRVGGADTQYF.

The table lists this clonotype with a count of one. One end of the junction is discordant with germline, which a read error may explain. This chain joins TRBV12-3 or TRBV12-4 and TRBJ1-3; maybe TRBD1 (6 bases). CDR3 length: 15 amino acids. Here the CDR3 reads CASSSTGFSGNTVYF. The CDR3 DNA reads as TGTGCCAGCAGTTCTACAGGGTTCTCTGGAAACACCGTATATTTT.

This rearrangement joins TRBV9 to TRBJ1-2; D unresolved. CDR1 and CDR2 from the germline V gene are SGDLS and YYNGEE. The CDR3 runs 13 residues. V was clipped by 3 bases and J by 0 bases, with 6 bases between them. CDR3 residues: CASSGAANYGYTF. The CDR3 nucleotides read TGTGCCAGCAGCGGAGCAGCTAACTATGGCTACACCTTC.